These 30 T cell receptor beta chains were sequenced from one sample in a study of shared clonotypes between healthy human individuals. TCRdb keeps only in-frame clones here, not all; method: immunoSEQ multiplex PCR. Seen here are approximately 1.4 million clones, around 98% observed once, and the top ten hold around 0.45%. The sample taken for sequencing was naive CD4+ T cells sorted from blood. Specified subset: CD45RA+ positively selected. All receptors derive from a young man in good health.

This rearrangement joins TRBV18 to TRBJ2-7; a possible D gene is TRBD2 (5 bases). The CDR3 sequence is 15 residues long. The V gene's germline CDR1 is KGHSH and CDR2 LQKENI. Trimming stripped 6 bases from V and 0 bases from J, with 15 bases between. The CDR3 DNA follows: TGTGCCAGCTCGAAATATCGGGATACCTCCTACGAGCAGTACTTC. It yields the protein CASSKYRDTSYEQYF.

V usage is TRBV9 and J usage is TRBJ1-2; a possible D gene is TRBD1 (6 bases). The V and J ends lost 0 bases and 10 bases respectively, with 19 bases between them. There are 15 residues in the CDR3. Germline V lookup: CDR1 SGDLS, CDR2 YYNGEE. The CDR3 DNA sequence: TGTGCCAGCAGCGTAGTATCGAGAGGAGGGGGAGTCTACACCTTC. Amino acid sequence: CASSVVSRGGGVYTF.

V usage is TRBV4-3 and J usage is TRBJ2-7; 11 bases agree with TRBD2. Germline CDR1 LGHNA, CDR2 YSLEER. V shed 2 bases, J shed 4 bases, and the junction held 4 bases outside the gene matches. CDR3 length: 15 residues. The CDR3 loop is CASSQIAGGPYEQYF. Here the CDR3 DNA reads TGCGCCAGCAGCCAAATAGCGGGAGGGCCATACGAGCAGTACTTC.

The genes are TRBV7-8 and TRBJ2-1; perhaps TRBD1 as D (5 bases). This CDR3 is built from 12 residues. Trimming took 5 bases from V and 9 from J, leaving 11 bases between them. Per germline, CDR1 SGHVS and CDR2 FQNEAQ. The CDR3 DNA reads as TGTGCCAGCAGCACAGACAGCCGTGAGCAGTTCTTC. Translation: CASSTDSREQFF.

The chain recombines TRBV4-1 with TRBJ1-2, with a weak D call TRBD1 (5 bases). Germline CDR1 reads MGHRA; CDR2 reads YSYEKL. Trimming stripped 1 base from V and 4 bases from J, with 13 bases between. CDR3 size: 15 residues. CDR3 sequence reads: CASSQGGIRAYGYTF. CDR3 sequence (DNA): TGCGCCAGCAGCCAAGGGGGGATTAGGGCCTATGGCTACACCTTC.

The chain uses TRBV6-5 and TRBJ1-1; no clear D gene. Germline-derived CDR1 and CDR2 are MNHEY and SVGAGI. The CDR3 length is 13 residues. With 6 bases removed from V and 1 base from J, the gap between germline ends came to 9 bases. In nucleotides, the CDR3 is TGTGCCAGCAGCTCAACTAGGAACACTGAAGCTTTCTTT. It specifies CASSSTRNTEAFF.

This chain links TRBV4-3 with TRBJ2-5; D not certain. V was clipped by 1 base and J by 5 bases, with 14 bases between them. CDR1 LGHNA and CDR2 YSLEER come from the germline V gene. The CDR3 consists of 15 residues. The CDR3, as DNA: TGCGCCAGCAGCCAAGGGTTCGGGTCCATGGAGACCCAGTACTTC. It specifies CASSQGFGSMETQYF.

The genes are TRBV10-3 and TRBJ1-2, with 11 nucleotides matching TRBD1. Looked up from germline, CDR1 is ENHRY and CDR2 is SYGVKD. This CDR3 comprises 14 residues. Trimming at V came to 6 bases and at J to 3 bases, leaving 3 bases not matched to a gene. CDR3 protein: CAIRGQGGDYGYTF. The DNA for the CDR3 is TGTGCCATCAGGGGACAGGGGGGCGACTATGGCTACACCTTC.

The CDR3 DNA follows: TGTGCCAGCAGCTACTCTGGAAACACCATATATTTT. Amino acid sequence: CASSYSGNTIYF. The chain carries TRBV7-9 and TRBJ1-3; D call uncertain. The CDR3 is 12 residues long. CDR1 is SEHNR and CDR2 is FQNEAQ in the germline V gene (reference sequence). Trimming pared 4 bases from V and 0 bases from J, leaving 1 base between.

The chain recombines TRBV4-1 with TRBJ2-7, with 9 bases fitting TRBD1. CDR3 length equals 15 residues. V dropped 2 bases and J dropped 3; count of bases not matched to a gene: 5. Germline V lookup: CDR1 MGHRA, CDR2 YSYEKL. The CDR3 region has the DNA TGCGCCAGCAGCCAACAACCGGGACAGGGCTACGAGCAGTACTTC. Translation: CASSQQPGQGYEQYF.

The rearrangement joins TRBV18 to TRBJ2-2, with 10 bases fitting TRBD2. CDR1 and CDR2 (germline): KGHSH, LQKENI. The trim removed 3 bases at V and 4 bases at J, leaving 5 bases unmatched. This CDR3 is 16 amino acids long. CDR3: CASSPESGRATGELFF. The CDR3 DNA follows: TGTGCCAGCTCACCGGAGAGCGGGAGGGCCACCGGGGAGCTGTTTTTT.

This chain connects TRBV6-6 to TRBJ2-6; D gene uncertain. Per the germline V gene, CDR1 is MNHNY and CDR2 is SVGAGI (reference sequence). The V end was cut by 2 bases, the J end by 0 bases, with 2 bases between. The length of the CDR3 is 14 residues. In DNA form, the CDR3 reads TGTGCCAGCAGTTACCGCTCTGGGGCCAACGTCCTGACTTTC. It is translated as CASSYRSGANVLTF.

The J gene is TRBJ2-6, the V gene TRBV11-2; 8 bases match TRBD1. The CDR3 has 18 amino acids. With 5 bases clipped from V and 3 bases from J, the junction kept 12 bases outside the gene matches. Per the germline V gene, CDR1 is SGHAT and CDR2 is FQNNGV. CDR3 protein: CASSRWDRLGYGANVLTF. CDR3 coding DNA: TGTGCCAGCAGCAGATGGGACAGGTTAGGGTATGGGGCCAACGTCCTGACTTTC.

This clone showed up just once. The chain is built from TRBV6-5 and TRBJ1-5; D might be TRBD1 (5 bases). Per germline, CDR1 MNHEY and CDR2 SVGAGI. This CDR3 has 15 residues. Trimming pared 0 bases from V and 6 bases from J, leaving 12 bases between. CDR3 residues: CASSYSRDRGQPQHF. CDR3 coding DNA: TGTGCCAGCAGTTACTCCAGGGACCGCGGTCAGCCCCAGCATTTT.

The CDR3 DNA sequence: TGTGCCAGCAGTCAGAGCGTCGGACAGGGGGAGACCCAGTACTTC. This codes for CASSQSVGQGETQYF. The V and J genes are TRBV28 and TRBJ2-5; TRBD1 agrees at 9 bases. CDR1 MDHEN and CDR2 SYDVKM come from the germline V gene. The CDR3 spans 15 residues. After removal of 5 bases from V and 5 bases from J, the junction contained 9 bases not matched to a gene.

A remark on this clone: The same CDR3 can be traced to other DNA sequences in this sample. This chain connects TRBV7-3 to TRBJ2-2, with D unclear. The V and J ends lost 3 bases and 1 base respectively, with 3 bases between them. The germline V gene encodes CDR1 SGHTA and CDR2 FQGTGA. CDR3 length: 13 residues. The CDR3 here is CASSLGNTGELFF. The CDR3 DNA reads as TGTGCCAGCAGCTTGGGGAACACCGGGGAGCTGTTTTTT.

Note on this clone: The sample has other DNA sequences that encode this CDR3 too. CDR3 DNA: TGCAGCGTTGTGACAGGCCGAGAGACCCAGTACTTC. Protein sequence: CSVVTGRETQYF. The V and J genes are TRBV29-1 and TRBJ2-5, with a possible D match to TRBD1 (6 bases). CDR1 and CDR2 from the germline V gene are SQVTM and ANQGSEA. Trimming removed 4 bases at V and 4 bases at J, with 10 bases between. The CDR3 spans 12 residues.

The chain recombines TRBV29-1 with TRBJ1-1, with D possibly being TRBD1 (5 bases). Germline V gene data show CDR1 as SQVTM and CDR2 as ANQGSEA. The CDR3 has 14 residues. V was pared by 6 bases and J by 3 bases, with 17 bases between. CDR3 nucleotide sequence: TGCAGCGTCCTAATAAGGGGATCGGACACTGAAGCTTTCTTT. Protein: CSVLIRGSDTEAFF. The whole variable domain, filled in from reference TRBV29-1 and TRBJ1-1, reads SAVISQKPSRDICQRGTSLTIQCQVDSQVTMMFWYRQQPGQSLTLIATANQGSEATYESGFVIDKFPISRPNLTFSTLTVSNMSPEDSSIYLCSVLIRGSDTEAFFGQGTRLTVV.

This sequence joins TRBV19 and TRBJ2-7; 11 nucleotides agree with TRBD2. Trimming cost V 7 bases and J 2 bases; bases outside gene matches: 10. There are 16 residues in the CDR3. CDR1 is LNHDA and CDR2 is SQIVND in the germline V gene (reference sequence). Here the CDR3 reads CASNNPGTSGTYEQYF. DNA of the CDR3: TGTGCCAGTAACAACCCCGGGACTAGCGGAACCTACGAGCAGTACTTC.

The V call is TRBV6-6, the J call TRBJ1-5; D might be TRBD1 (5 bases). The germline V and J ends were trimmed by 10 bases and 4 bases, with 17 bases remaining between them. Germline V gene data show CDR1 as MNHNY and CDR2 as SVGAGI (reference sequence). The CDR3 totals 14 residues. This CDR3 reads CAIGASDLNQPQHF. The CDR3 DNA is TGTGCCATTGGGGCCTCCGATTTGAATCAGCCCCAGCATTTT.

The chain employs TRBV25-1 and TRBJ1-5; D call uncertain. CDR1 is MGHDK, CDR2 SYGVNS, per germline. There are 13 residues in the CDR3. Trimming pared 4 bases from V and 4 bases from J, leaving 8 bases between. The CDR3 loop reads CASSGRGNQPQHF. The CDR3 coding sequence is TGTGCCAGCAGTGGTCGCGGAAATCAGCCCCAGCATTTT.

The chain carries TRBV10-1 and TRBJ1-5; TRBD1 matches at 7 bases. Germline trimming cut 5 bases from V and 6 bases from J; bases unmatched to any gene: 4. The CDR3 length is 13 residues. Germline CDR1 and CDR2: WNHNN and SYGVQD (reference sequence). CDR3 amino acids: CASSSTGTQPQHF. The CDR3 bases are TGCGCCAGCAGTTCGACAGGGACTCAGCCCCAGCATTTT.

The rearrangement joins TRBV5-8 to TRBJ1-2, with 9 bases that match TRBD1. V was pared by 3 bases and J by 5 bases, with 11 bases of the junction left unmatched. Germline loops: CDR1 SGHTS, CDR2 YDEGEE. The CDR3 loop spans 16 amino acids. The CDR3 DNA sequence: TGTGCCAGCAGCTGGGCCGGGACAGGGCGACATTATGGCTACACCTTC. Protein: CASSWAGTGRHYGYTF. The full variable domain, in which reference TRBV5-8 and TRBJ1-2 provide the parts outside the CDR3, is EAGVTQSPTHLIKTRGQQATLRCSPISGHTSVYWYQQALGLGLQFLLWYDEGEERNRGNFPPRFSGRQFPNYSSELNVNALELEDSALYLCASSWAGTGRHYGYTFGSGTRLTVV.

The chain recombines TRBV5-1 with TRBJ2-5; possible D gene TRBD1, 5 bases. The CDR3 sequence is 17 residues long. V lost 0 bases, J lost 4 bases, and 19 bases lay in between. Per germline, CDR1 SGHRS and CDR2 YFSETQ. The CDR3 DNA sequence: TGCGCCAGCAGCTTGGCCCGGCTAGGTCAGGGCGGAGAGACCCAGTACTTC. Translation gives CASSLARLGQGGETQYF.

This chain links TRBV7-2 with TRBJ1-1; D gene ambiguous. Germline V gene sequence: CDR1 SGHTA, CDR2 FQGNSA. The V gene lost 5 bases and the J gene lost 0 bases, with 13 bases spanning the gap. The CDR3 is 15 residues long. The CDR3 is CASSHLVRLNTEAFF. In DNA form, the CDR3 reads TGTGCCAGCAGCCACTTAGTCAGATTGAACACTGAAGCTTTCTTT.

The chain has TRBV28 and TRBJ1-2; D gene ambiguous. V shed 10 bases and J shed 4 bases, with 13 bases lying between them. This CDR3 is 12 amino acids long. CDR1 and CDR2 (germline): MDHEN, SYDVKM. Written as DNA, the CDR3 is TGTGCCATTCAAACCCTGGGCTATGGCTACACCTTC. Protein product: CAIQTLGYGYTF.

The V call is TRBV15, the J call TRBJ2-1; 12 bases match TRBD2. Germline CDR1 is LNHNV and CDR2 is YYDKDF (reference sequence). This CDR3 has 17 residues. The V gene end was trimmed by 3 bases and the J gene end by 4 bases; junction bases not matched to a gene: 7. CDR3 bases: TGTGCCACCAGCAGTGCACGGACTAGCGGGATATACAATGAGCAGTTCTTC. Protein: CATSSARTSGIYNEQFF.

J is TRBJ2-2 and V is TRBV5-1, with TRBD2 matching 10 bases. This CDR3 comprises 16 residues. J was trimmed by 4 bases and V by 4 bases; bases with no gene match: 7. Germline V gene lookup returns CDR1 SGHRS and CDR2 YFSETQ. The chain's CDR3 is CASSNGAGGGTGELFF. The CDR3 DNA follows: TGCGCCAGCAGCAACGGAGCGGGAGGGGGCACCGGGGAGCTGTTTTTT. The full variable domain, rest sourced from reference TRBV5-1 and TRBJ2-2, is KAGVTQTPRYLIKTRGQQVTLSCSPISGHRSVSWYQQTPGQGLQFLFEYFSETQRNKGNFPGRFSGRQFSNSRSEMNVSTLELGDSALYLCASSNGAGGGTGELFFGEGSRLTVL.

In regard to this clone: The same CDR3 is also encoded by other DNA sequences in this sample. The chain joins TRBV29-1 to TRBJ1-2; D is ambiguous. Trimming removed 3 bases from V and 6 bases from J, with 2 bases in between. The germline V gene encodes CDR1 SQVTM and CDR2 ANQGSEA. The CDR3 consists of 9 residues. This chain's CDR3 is CSVEDGYTF. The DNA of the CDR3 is TGCAGCGTTGAGGATGGCTACACCTTC.

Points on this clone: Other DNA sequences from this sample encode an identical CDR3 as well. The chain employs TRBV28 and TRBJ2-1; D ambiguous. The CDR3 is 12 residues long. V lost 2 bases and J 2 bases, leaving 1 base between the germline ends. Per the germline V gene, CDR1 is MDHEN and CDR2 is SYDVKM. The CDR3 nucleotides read TGTGCCAGCAGTTTACCCTACAATGAGCAGTTCTTC. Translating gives CASSLPYNEQFF.